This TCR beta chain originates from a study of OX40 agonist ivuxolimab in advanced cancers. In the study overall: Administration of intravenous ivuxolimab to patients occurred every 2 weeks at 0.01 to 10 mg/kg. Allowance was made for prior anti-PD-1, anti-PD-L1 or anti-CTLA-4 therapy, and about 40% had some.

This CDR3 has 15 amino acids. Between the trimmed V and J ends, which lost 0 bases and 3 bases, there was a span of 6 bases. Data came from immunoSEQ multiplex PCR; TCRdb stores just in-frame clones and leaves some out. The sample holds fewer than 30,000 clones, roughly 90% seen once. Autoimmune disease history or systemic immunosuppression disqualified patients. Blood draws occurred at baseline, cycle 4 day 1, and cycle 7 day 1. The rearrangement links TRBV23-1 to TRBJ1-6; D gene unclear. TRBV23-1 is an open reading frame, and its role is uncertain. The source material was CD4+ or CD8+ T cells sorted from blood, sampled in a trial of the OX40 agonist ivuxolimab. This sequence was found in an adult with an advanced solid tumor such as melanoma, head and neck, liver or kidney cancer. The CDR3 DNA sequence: TGCGCCAGCAGTCAATCGCGAGTCTATAATTCACCCCTCCACTTT. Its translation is CASSQSRVYNSPLHF.